This T cell receptor beta chain was captured by sequencing in a study of human thymus T cells. Resected material from corrective heart surgery provided the thymus tissue analysed. Healthy Finnish infants having corrective surgery for congenital heart defects served as donors. This CDR3 is built from 18 residues. Trimming cost V 5 bases and J 2 bases; bases outside gene matches: 11. Germline V gene lookup returns CDR1 MDHEN and CDR2 SYDVKM. The method was immunoSEQ multiplex PCR; TCRdb's version includes in-frame clones alone and lacks a portion of them. Of about 120,000 clones listed, around 94% are singletons. Study results and caveats: Highly overlapping thymic repertoires among unrelated individuals were reported in related research. It looked as if thymic and blood repertoires used V and J genes in a biased way.

Comments on this clone: Antigen specificity is unknown.

The sample consisted of thymus tissue. This receptor was obtained from a boy under two years old with a congenital heart defect but otherwise immunologically healthy. The rearrangement uses TRBV28 and TRBJ1-6; 8 positions agree with TRBD1. CDR3 DNA: TGTGCCAGCAGTCCTCTGCTTAGGACAGGGACCTATAATTCACCCCTCCACTTT. It translates to CASSPLLRTGTYNSPLHF. Filled out from reference TRBV28 and TRBJ1-6, the complete variable domain reads DVKVTQSSRYLVKRTGEKVFLECVQDMDHENMFWYRQDPGLGLRLIYFSYDVKMKEKGDIPEGYSVSREKKERFSLILESASTNQTSMYLCASSPLLRTGTYNSPLHFGNGTRLTVT.